What follows describes a single TCR beta chain. Its specificity is not known. The data are from a study of OX40 agonist ivuxolimab in advanced cancers. There are 16 residues in the CDR3. V dropped 0 bases and J dropped 0 bases, with 9 bases sitting between them. From germline, CDR1 is LNHNV and CDR2 YYDKDF (reference sequence). Findings and caveats of the study: Certain nonresponding patients likewise had low normalized T-cell clonal expansion. CD8+ T cells were the subset that, on average, had more expanded clones than CD4+.

Profiled with immunoSEQ multiplex PCR; TCRdb holds only in-frame clones, not every one. This sample has 39,000 or so clones, with more than 75% found just once. Sequencing used CD4+ or CD8+ T cells sorted from blood, obtained in a trial of the OX40 agonist ivuxolimab. The source of this sequence is an adult with an advanced solid tumor such as melanoma, head and neck, liver or kidney cancer. The chain couples TRBV15 to TRBJ1-3; D is ambiguous. In DNA form, the CDR3 reads TGTGCCACCAGCAGAGACCCCCTTATCTCTGGAAACACCATATATTTT. Amino acid sequence: CATSRDPLISGNTIYF.